Listed below are T cell receptor beta chains from one sample, sequenced in a study of cytomegalovirus exposure and HLA in healthy donors. Data came from immunoSEQ multiplex PCR; TCRdb stores just in-frame clones and leaves some out. This sample has 180,000 or so clones; 76% occur once, and the top ten carry roughly 2.5%. Sample: PBMCs. The receptors derive from a woman in her twenties or thirties in good health and CMV-seropositive. Both conserved end residues are part of each CDR3. A D gene is named only where the DNA matches it firmly. Size values are once, few and many counts, or a class for expanded clones, and some rows have none.

D	length	size	V	J	CDR3	DNA
TRBD2	16	.	TRBV11-1	TRBJ2-5	CASSFKRGGEVETQYF	TGTGCCAGCAGCTTCAAGCGGGGGGGTGAGGTGGAGACCCAGTACTTC
.	13	.	TRBV6-5	TRBJ1-4	CASKPGGAEKLLF	TGTGCCAGCAAACCCGGAGGGGCAGAAAAACTGCTTTTT
.	15	.	TRBV7-9	TRBJ2-6	CASSLGAVGANVLTF	TGTGCCAGCAGCTTAGGGGCCGTTGGGGCCAACGTCCTGACTTTC
.	13	.	TRBV28	TRBJ1-1	CASSLLGNTEAFF	TGTGCCAGCAGTTTGTTGGGCAACACTGAAGCTTTCTTT
TRBD2	16	few	TRBV29-1	TRBJ2-3	CSVDTTGGSSTDTQYF	TGCAGCGTTGATACGACCGGGGGGAGTAGCACAGATACGCAGTATTTT
.	14	once	TRBV7-7	TRBJ2-5	CASSLGPSEETQYF	TGTGCCAGCAGCTTAGGTCCTAGCGAGGAGACCCAGTACTTC
.	15	few	TRBV6-1	TRBJ2-1	CASSEWRGSYNEQFF	TGTGCCAGCAGTGAATGGAGGGGCTCCTACAATGAGCAGTTCTTC
TRBD1	15	.	TRBV6-5	TRBJ1-4	CASSYSSQGGEKLFF	TGTGCCAGCAGTTACTCTAGCCAGGGGGGTGAAAAACTGTTTTTT
TRBD2	15	.	TRBV19	TRBJ2-1	CASSLASGGYNEQFF	TGTGCCAGTAGTCTGGCTAGCGGGGGCTACAATGAGCAGTTCTTC
TRBD1	15	.	TRBV18	TRBJ1-3	CASSEATGAGNTIYF	TGTGCCAGCTCAGAGGCAACAGGGGCTGGAAACACCATATATTTT
.	13	.	TRBV11-3	TRBJ2-2	CASSPGRTGELFF	TGTGCCAGCAGCCCCGGTCGCACCGGGGAGCTGTTTTTT
.	15	.	TRBV9	TRBJ2-3	CASSPPAMITDTQYF	TGTGCCAGCAGCCCCCCAGCGATGATCACAGATACGCAGTATTTT
TRBD2	20	.	TRBV4-2	TRBJ2-1	CASSQTWASGGLSSYNEQFF	TGTGCCAGCAGCCAGACCTGGGCTAGCGGGGGGCTGAGCTCCTACAATGAGCAGTTCTTC
TRBD1	15	few	TRBV11-3	TRBJ1-2	CASSLSPGGNYGYTF	TGTGCCAGCAGCTTAAGTCCAGGGGGTAACTATGGCTACACCTTC
.	15	few	TRBV28	TRBJ2-3	CASSFPGSSTDTQYF	TGTGCCAGCAGTTTTCCAGGGTCTAGCACAGATACGCAGTATTTT
.	17	.	TRBV4-1	TRBJ1-5	CASSQDGQGRGNQPQHF	TGCGCCAGCAGCCAAGATGGGCAGGGAAGGGGCAATCAGCCCCAGCATTTT
TRBD2	16	.	TRBV7-3	TRBJ2-5	CASSLGSQRGRETQYF	TGTGCCAGCAGCTTAGGGTCCCAGCGGGGGAGGGAGACCCAGTACTTC
.	13	.	TRBV28	TRBJ2-7	CASSLVTSYEQYF	TGTGCCAGCAGTTTGGTCACTTCCTACGAGCAGTACTTC
TRBD1	17	.	TRBV28	TRBJ1-2	CASIRDRGKDKDYGYTF	TGTGCCAGCATTCGGGACAGAGGAAAGGATAAGGACTATGGCTACACCTTC
TRBD1	14	.	TRBV28	TRBJ1-4	CASSLGGEGEELFF	TGTGCCAGCAGCCTAGGGGGCGAAGGTGAAGAACTGTTTTTT
TRBD1	14	.	TRBV4-1	TRBJ1-2	CASSLGTGGYGYTF	TGCGCCAGCAGCCTTGGGACAGGCGGCTATGGCTACACCTTC
TRBD2	15	.	TRBV5-1	TRBJ2-2	CASSAQRGNTGELFF	TGCGCCAGCAGCGCTCAGCGGGGGAACACCGGGGAGCTGTTTTTT
TRBD1	14	.	TRBV28	TRBJ1-2	CASGSGTGLYGYTF	TGTGCCAGCGGATCCGGGACAGGGCTCTATGGCTACACCTTC
TRBD2	17	.	TRBV4-3	TRBJ2-5	CASSQDWSGGFQETQYF	TGCGCCAGCAGCCAAGATTGGAGCGGGGGGTTCCAAGAGACCCAGTACTTC
TRBD1	14	.	TRBV10-3	TRBJ2-7	CAISEIPQGYEQYF	TGTGCCATCAGTGAGATCCCACAGGGGTACGAGCAGTACTTC
TRBD1	14	.	TRBV13	TRBJ2-7	CASSSGTGSNEQYF	TGTGCCAGCAGCTCCGGGACAGGGTCCAACGAGCAGTACTTC
TRBD2	14	.	TRBV6-5	TRBJ2-5	CASRGASGGETQYF	TGTGCCAGCAGAGGGGCTAGCGGGGGGGAGACCCAGTACTTC
.	12	.	TRBV27	TRBJ2-7	CASSIRGSEQYF	TGTGCCAGCAGTATAAGAGGGTCGGAGCAGTACTTC
TRBD1	14	many	TRBV28	TRBJ1-3	CASGPGQGENTIYF	TGTGCCAGCGGACCGGGACAGGGGGAAAACACCATATATTTT
TRBD1	14	.	TRBV7-2	TRBJ2-7	CASSVQGQAYEQYF	TGTGCCAGCAGCGTACAAGGACAGGCCTACGAGCAGTACTTC
.	11	.	TRBV7-6	TRBJ1-6	CASSSLGALHF	TGTGCCAGCAGTTCGCTGGGGGCTCTCCACTTT
TRBD1	14	.	TRBV28	TRBJ2-7	CASSLTGGMYEQYF	TGTGCCAGCAGTTTGACAGGGGGCATGTACGAGCAGTACTTC
.	13	.	TRBV11-2	TRBJ2-3	CASSLDGGDTQYF	TGTGCCAGCAGCTTAGATGGAGGGGATACGCAGTATTTT
.	15	.	TRBV5-4	TRBJ2-2	CASSSTGQNTGELFF	TGTGCCAGCAGCTCCACGGGACAGAACACCGGGGAGCTGTTTTTT
.	14	once	TRBV28	TRBJ1-6	CASSLATRGSPLHF	TGTGCCAGCAGTTTAGCAACCAGGGGTTCACCCCTCCACTTT
.	13	.	TRBV9	TRBJ1-6	CASSVGGRSPLHF	TGTGCCAGCAGCGTAGGAGGGCGCTCACCCCTCCACTTT
TRBD1	14	.	TRBV15	TRBJ2-7	CATSGGTGSYEQYF	TGTGCCACCAGCGGGGGGACAGGCTCCTACGAGCAGTACTTC
.	13	.	TRBV4-1	TRBJ1-1	CASSQSNYIEAFF	TGCGCCAGCAGCCAATCGAACTACATTGAAGCTTTCTTT
.	18	few	TRBV28	TRBJ1-5	CASSLPPPRTDSNQPQHF	TGTGCCAGCAGTTTACCCCCGCCAAGGACAGATAGCAATCAGCCCCAGCATTTT
TRBD1	14	.	TRBV7-9	TRBJ1-4	CASRAGGTNEKLFF	TGTGCCAGCAGAGCAGGGGGCACTAATGAAAAACTGTTTTTT
.	17	.	TRBV4-3	TRBJ2-3	CASSQDRAGASTDTQYF	TGCGCCAGCAGCCAAGATCGTGCGGGGGCCAGCACAGATACGCAGTATTTT